This entry describes one TCR beta chain. The antigen is not known. This entry comes from a study of OX40 agonist ivuxolimab in advanced cancers. Across the study: Patients were treated with intravenous ivuxolimab, dosed at 0.01 to 10 mg/kg and infused every 2 weeks. Points from the study as a whole: The study found that CD8+ T cells averaged more expanded clones than CD4+. Blood T cells, both CD4+ and CD8+, expanded clonally by week 6 at 0.1 to 3.0 mg/kg.

Germline CDR1 and CDR2: SNHLY and FYNNEI. This CDR3 comprises 13 residues. Trimming left V 7 bases short and J 5 bases short, with 15 bases between. Sequencing used immunoSEQ multiplex PCR; TCRdb keeps in-frame clones, though not all of them. The sample gives approximately 100,000 clones, 70% to 90% of which show up once; 0.79% is in the top ten. The sequence derives from an adult with an advanced solid tumor such as melanoma, head and neck, liver or kidney cancer. Source: CD4+ or CD8+ T cells sorted from blood, taken in a trial of the OX40 agonist ivuxolimab. The V gene is TRBV2, the J gene TRBJ2-7, with D perhaps matching TRBD2 (7 bases). In nucleotides, the CDR3 is TGTGCCAGCACGGGGCGGGGGCCGAACGAGCAGTACTTC. Translation: CASTGRGPNEQYF.